This T cell receptor (beta chain) comes out of a study of shared clonotypes between healthy human individuals. Study-wide findings and caveats: It was anticipated that sequencing depth would influence how many clonotypes donors shared.

Study donors comprised healthy, HIV-negative adults devoid of recent acute infection or vaccination. In the original processing: Quality scores were absent from the junction-only immunoSEQ sequences, so filtering differed. Clones were read by immunoSEQ multiplex PCR, and TCRdb kept only the in-frame ones, dropping some. D and trimming were read from the DNA, whereas the V and J calls and clone size are those reported in that table. The data contain roughly 1 million clones, under 80% of them singletons. On this clone itself: The antigen is not known.

The CDR3 length is 12 residues. Trimming removed 1 base at V and 1 base at J, with 5 bases between. Germline V lookup: CDR1 GTSNPN, CDR2 SVGIG (reference sequence). The receptor's source is a man between 18 and 35 years old in good health. V usage is TRBV30 and J usage is TRBJ2-7; D remains unclear. Sequencing input: memory CD4+ T cells sorted from blood. Subset noted: CD45RA-negative fraction. This CDR3 reads CAWSDGSYEQYF. The CDR3, as DNA: TGTGCCTGGAGTGACGGATCCTACGAGCAGTACTTC.